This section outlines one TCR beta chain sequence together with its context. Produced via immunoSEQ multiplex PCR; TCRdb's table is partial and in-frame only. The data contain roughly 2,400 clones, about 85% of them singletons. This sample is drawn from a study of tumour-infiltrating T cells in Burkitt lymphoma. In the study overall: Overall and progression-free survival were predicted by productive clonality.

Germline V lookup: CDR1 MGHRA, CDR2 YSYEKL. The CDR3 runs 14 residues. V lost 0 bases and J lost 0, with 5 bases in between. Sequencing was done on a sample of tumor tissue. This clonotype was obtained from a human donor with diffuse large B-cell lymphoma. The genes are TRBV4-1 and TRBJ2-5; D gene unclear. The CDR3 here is CASSQDSYQETQYF. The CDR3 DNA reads TGCGCCAGCAGCCAAGATTCGTACCAAGAGACCCAGTACTTC.